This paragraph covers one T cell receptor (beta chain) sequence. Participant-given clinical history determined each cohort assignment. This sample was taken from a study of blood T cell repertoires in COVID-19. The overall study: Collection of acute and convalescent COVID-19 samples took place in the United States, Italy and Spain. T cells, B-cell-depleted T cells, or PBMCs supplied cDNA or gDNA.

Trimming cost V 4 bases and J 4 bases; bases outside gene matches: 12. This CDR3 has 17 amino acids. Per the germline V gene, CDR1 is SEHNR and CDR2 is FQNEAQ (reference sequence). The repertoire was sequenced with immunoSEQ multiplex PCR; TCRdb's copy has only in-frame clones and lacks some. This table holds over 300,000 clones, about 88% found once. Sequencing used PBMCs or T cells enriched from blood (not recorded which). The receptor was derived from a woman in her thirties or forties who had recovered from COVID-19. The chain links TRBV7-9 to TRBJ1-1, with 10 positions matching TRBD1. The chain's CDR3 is CASSSIRDRGLGTEAFF. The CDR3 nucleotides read TGTGCCAGCAGCTCAATCCGGGACAGGGGACTTGGCACTGAAGCTTTCTTT.